This entry lists 16 T cell receptor beta chains sequenced from one sample in a study of blood T cell repertoires in COVID-19. Assay used: immunoSEQ multiplex PCR; TCRdb lists only in-frame clones, some missing. The data contain approximately 46,000 clones, approximately 82% of them singletons. The material sequenced was peripheral blood. All receptors come from a woman aged 70-85 years with acute or convalescent COVID-19.

The chain carries TRBV4-1 and TRBJ1-2, with D uncertain. The ends were cut back, 2 bases at V and 2 bases at J, with 12 bases in the middle. CDR3 length: 15 residues. Looked up from germline, CDR1 is MGHRA and CDR2 is YSYEKL. The CDR3 nucleotides read TGCGCCAGCAGCCAACCCCGGGATTTGAACTATGGCTACACCTTC. Translation gives CASSQPRDLNYGYTF.

The V gene is TRBV19, the J gene TRBJ2-1; the match to TRBD2 covers 9 bases. With 0 bases clipped from V and 2 bases from J, the junction kept 5 bases outside the gene matches. Germline lookup yields CDR1 LNHDA and CDR2 SQIVND (reference sequence). The CDR3 is 17 amino acids. CDR3 protein: CASSIDSSGTPYNEQFF. DNA for the CDR3: TGTGCCAGTAGTATAGATTCTAGCGGGACCCCCTACAATGAGCAGTTCTTC. The variable domain in full, completed from reference TRBV19 and TRBJ2-1, reads DGGITQSPKYLFRKEGQNVTLSCEQNLNHDAMYWYRQDPGQGLRLIYYSQIVNDFQKGDIAEGYSVSREKKESFPLTVTSAQKNPTAFYLCASSIDSSGTPYNEQFFGPGTRLTVL.

This clone is medium-sized by share. The V gene is TRBV27, the J gene TRBJ2-7; 14 bases line up with TRBD2. Trimming cost V 5 bases and J 5 bases; bases outside gene matches: 2. CDR1 and CDR2 (germline): MNHEY, SMNVEV (reference sequence). This CDR3 region has 14 residues. The CDR3 region has the DNA TGTGCCAGCAGTCCGGGACTAGCGGGAGACGAGCAGTACTTC. The encoded protein is CASSPGLAGDEQYF.

This clone was recorded once. The CDR3 DNA reads TGCGCCAGCAGCTTCGGGACAGGAGATGGCTACACCTTC. Translating gives CASSFGTGDGYTF. The chain links TRBV5-1 to TRBJ1-2; 8 positions agree with TRBD1. CDR3 length equals 13 residues. V dropped 2 bases and J dropped 6; count of bases not matched to a gene: 3. The germline V gene encodes CDR1 SGHRS and CDR2 YFSETQ. Full variable domain (rest looked up from reference TRBV5-1 and TRBJ1-2): KAGVTQTPRYLIKTRGQQVTLSCSPISGHRSVSWYQQTPGQGLQFLFEYFSETQRNKGNFPGRFSGRQFSNSRSEMNVSTLELGDSALYLCASSFGTGDGYTFGSGTRLTVV.

The chain recombines TRBV11-1 with TRBJ2-3, with TRBD2 as a possible D gene (6 bases). Per germline, CDR1 SGHAT and CDR2 FQDESV (reference sequence). V lost 5 bases to trimming and J lost 6 bases, with 21 bases between them. This CDR3 is 16 amino acids long. The CDR3 DNA sequence: TGTGCCAGCAGCGCGGCGGGCATTGGTGGGAGGGATACGCAGTATTTT. It encodes CASSAAGIGGRDTQYF.

The chain carries TRBV10-2 and TRBJ1-2, with D tentatively TRBD1 (5 bases). The CDR3 is made up of 13 amino acids. CDR1 and CDR2 (germline): WSHSY, SAAADI. V was clipped by 6 bases and J by 6 bases, with 14 bases between them. The chain's CDR3 is CASRQGGVNGYTF. The CDR3 region has the DNA TGCGCCAGCAGGCAGGGTGGGGTGAATGGCTACACCTTC.

This clone was detected once. This rearrangement joins TRBV10-3 to TRBJ2-5; possible D gene TRBD2, 5 bases. The V end lost 3 bases, the J end lost 5 bases, and 19 bases lay between the germline ends. This CDR3 is 16 amino acids long. In germline, CDR1 is ENHRY, CDR2 SYGVKD. The DNA of the CDR3 is TGTGCCATCAGTGACCCCCAAAGGGATAGCGACGAGACCCAGTACTTC. It is translated as CAISDPQRDSDETQYF.

The chain uses TRBV6-5 and TRBJ2-1; tentative D call: TRBD1 (5 bases). Trimming removed 8 bases at V and 4 bases at J, with 12 bases between. The CDR3 covers 13 residues. CDR1 and CDR2 (germline): MNHEY, SVGAGI. CDR3 coding DNA: TGTGCCAGCCTAAAAAGGGGTTACAATGAGCAGTTCTTC. Protein: CASLKRGYNEQFF.

V and J are TRBV11-2 and TRBJ2-7; D is undetermined. Germline CDR1 SGHAT, CDR2 FQNNGV. The CDR3 spans 12 residues. Trimming pared 5 bases from V and 0 bases from J, leaving 5 bases between. CDR3 in DNA: TGTGCCAGCAGCCCTTTCTCCTACGAGCAGTACTTC. It yields the protein CASSPFSYEQYF.

This chain connects TRBV7-6 to TRBJ2-1; the match to TRBD2 covers 11 bases. Germline V CDR1 and CDR2: SGHVS, FNYEAQ. The CDR3 has 17 residues. V lost 4 bases and J lost 3; bases outside the gene matches: 8. The chain's CDR3 is CASSSLQTSGIYNEQFF. The CDR3 DNA reads TGTGCCAGCAGCTCCCTCCAGACTAGCGGGATCTACAATGAGCAGTTCTTC.

The rearrangement links TRBV5-6 to TRBJ1-3; 8 positions match TRBD1. CDR1 and CDR2 (germline): SGHDT, YYEEEE. V shed 0 bases and J 0 bases; nucleotides not matched to a gene: 2. This CDR3 comprises 16 residues. The CDR3 is CASSLGQGFSGNTIYF. The CDR3 bases are TGTGCCAGCAGCTTGGGACAGGGGTTCTCTGGAAACACCATATATTTT.

The genes are TRBV6-2 or TRBV6-3 and TRBJ2-3, with a weak D call TRBD1 (6 bases). This CDR3 is 17 amino acids long. Germline loops: CDR1 MNHEY, CDR2 SVGEGT. The ends were cut back, 3 bases at V and 2 bases at J, with 18 bases in the middle. The CDR3 DNA follows: TGTGCCAGCAGTTATAGAGTTGCGGCAGGGGTCACAGATACGCAGTATTTT. Translation gives CASSYRVAAGVTDTQYF.

This chain connects TRBV3-1 (or the pseudogene TRBV3-2) to TRBJ1-6; TRBD1 aligns across 7 bases. After removal of 4 bases from V and 9 bases from J, the junction contained 6 bases not matched to a gene. Germline V gene data show CDR1 as LGHDT and CDR2 as YNNKEL (reference sequence). The CDR3 extends over 14 amino acids. Written as DNA, the CDR3 is TGTGCCAGCAGCCCACAGGGGCCGGGTTCACCCCTCCACTTT. Translated: CASSPQGPGSPLHF.

The chain employs TRBV27 and TRBJ1-2; D is unresolved. The CDR3 spans 15 residues. In germline, CDR1 is MNHEY, CDR2 SMNVEV (reference sequence). The V end was cut by 4 bases, the J end by 3 bases, with 15 bases between. The CDR3 protein is CASSSRPEADYGYTF. The CDR3 DNA sequence: TGTGCCAGCAGTTCTCGTCCTGAGGCGGACTATGGCTACACCTTC.

V and J are TRBV3-1 (or the pseudogene TRBV3-2) and TRBJ2-3; D gene ambiguous. This CDR3 contains 15 residues. V was pared by 1 base and J by 3 bases, with 11 bases between. Germline-derived CDR1 and CDR2 are LGHDT and YNNKEL (reference sequence). CDR3 sequence (DNA): TGTGCCAGCAGCCAAGGTGGTATGAGTACAGATACGCAGTATTTT. This sequence encodes CASSQGGMSTDTQYF.

V usage is TRBV27 and J usage is TRBJ1-3; D perhaps matches TRBD1 (6 bases). The germline V and J ends were trimmed by 2 bases and 2 bases, with 10 bases remaining between them. Germline V gives CDR1 MNHEY, CDR2 SMNVEV (reference sequence). The CDR3 totals 15 residues. For the CDR3, the DNA is TGTGCCAGCAGTTTAATAGGGGGTCCTGGAAACACCATATATTTT. It encodes CASSLIGGPGNTIYF.